This T cell receptor beta chain was profiled in a study of radiation and T cells in renal cell carcinoma. Whole-study results and caveats: From baseline, blood top tumor clonotypes peaked at 2 weeks post-radiation.

Assay used: immunoSEQ multiplex PCR; TCRdb lists only in-frame clones, some missing. Of some 31,000 clones listed, more than 65% were seen once; the top ten hold roughly 30%. On this clone: Its antigen is not known.

This sample's time point: blood 4 weeks post-SBRT, at nephrectomy. The treatment was: 15 Gy SBRT to primary tumor, nephrectomy 4 weeks later. Source: blood, taken from a patient whose treatment included radiotherapy and nephrectomy. This receptor was identified in a man between 60 and 75 years old with renal cell carcinoma.

CDR3 sequence: CASSLVGISYEQFF. The CDR3 DNA reads TGCGCCAGCAGCTTGGTTGGCATATCATATGAGCAGTTCTTC. The gene calls are TRBV5-1 and TRBJ2-1, with D unclear. The V end lost 0 bases, the J end lost 8 bases, and 12 bases lay between the germline ends. The CDR3 is 14 amino acids. The germline V gene has CDR1 SGHRS and CDR2 YFSETQ.